The 14 T cell receptor beta chains below all came from one sample that was sequenced in a study of blood T cell repertoires in COVID-19. Using immunoSEQ multiplex PCR, the repertoire was profiled, and TCRdb retains in-frame clones only, with some absent. Seen here are tens of thousands of clones, more than 75% observed once, and the top ten hold approximately 15%. Sequenced sample: peripheral blood. These receptors were collected from a man between 40 and 49 years old with COVID-19, enrolled during active disease.

V gene TRBV5-1 combines with J gene TRBJ1-1; the match to TRBD1 covers 11 bases. CDR1 and CDR2 (germline): SGHRS, YFSETQ. J lost 5 bases, V lost 3 bases, and 6 bases had no gene match. The CDR3 has 15 amino acids. The CDR3 region has the DNA TGCGCCAGCAGCTCTACAGGACAGGGGGCTACTGAAGCTTTCTTT. Protein: CASSSTGQGATEAFF.

The chain uses TRBV2 and TRBJ1-6; the D gene is possibly TRBD1 (6 bases). CDR1 SNHLY and CDR2 FYNNEI come from the germline V gene. Trimming took 7 bases from V and 3 from J, leaving 16 bases between them. The length of the CDR3 is 16 residues. For the CDR3, the DNA is TGTGCCAGCACATCAGGGGCCCAGAACTATAATTCACCCCTCCACTTT. As protein: CASTSGAQNYNSPLHF.

The chain couples TRBV9 to TRBJ1-1, with 9 nucleotides matching TRBD1. The trim removed 4 bases at V and 5 bases at J, leaving 6 bases unmatched. Germline assignment: CDR1 SGDLS and CDR2 YYNGEE. The length of the CDR3 is 14 residues. The CDR3 loop is CASSRDRAWTEAFF. The CDR3 coding sequence is TGTGCCAGCAGCCGGGACAGGGCATGGACTGAAGCTTTCTTT.

This clone was counted once. V is TRBV7-9 and J is TRBJ1-3, with D unclear. This CDR3 region has 15 residues. In germline, CDR1 is SEHNR, CDR2 FQNEAQ (reference sequence). V was trimmed by 4 bases and J by 1 base, leaving 11 bases between them. CDR3 residues: CASSSAGWSGNTIYF. CDR3 nucleotide sequence: TGTGCCAGCAGCTCGGCGGGTTGGTCTGGAAACACCATATATTTT. The variable domain in full, with the rest retrieved from reference TRBV7-9 and TRBJ1-3, is DTGVSQNPRHKITKRGQNVTFRCDPISEHNRLYWYRQTLGQGPEFLTYFQNEAQLEKSRLLSDRFSAERPKGSFSTLEIQRTEQGDSAMYLCASSSAGWSGNTIYFGEGSWLTVV.

CDR3 nucleotide sequence: TGTGCCAGCAGCGTAGAGGAGGGGGCGTCCTATGGCTACACCTTC. Its protein is CASSVEEGASYGYTF. The chain is built from TRBV9 and TRBJ1-2, with 7 bases fitting TRBD1. Germline values: CDR1 SGDLS, CDR2 YYNGEE. V lost 0 bases, J lost 4 bases, and 6 bases stayed unmatched. The CDR3 loop spans 15 amino acids.

V and J are TRBV28 and TRBJ1-1; 8 bases map to TRBD1. This CDR3 contains 14 residues. CDR1 is MDHEN and CDR2 is SYDVKM in the germline V gene. V was pared by 5 bases and J by 4 bases, with 6 bases of the junction left unmatched. The CDR3 spells CASSRPDRGTEAFF. The CDR3 DNA reads as TGTGCCAGCAGTCGCCCAGACAGGGGCACTGAAGCTTTCTTT.

This clone has only a few counts. The rearrangement links TRBV6-5 to TRBJ2-1, with D unresolved. Germline CDR1 is MNHEY and CDR2 is SVGAGI. CDR3 length equals 13 residues. Trimming took off 2 bases at V and 2 bases at J, with 4 bases between the two ends. CDR3 in amino acids: CASSYAAYNEQFF. The DNA of the CDR3 is TGTGCCAGCAGTTACGCGGCCTACAATGAGCAGTTCTTC.

The rearrangement links TRBV5-1 to TRBJ1-2; D call uncertain. The CDR3 totals 13 residues. The V end was cut by 3 bases, the J end by 4 bases, with 10 bases between. Germline values: CDR1 SGHRS, CDR2 YFSETQ. The CDR3 DNA follows: TGCGCCAGCAGCTCAGCCCAGGCCTATGGCTACACCTTC. Residues: CASSSAQAYGYTF.

CDR3 DNA sequence: TGTGCCAGCAGCTTCCGGACAGGCCCGAATCAGCCCCAGCATTTT. Residues: CASSFRTGPNQPQHF. This rearrangement joins TRBV7-3 to TRBJ1-5; TRBD1 aligns across 7 bases. This CDR3 region has 15 residues. CDR1 and CDR2 (germline): SGHTA, FQGTGA. V shed 3 bases, J shed 4 bases, and the junction held 6 bases outside the gene matches.

CDR3: CAWSPTGREQYF. The CDR3 DNA sequence: TGTGCCTGGAGCCCCACAGGGCGGGAGCAGTACTTC. The V and J genes are TRBV30 and TRBJ2-7, with TRBD1 as a possible D gene (6 bases). V lost 3 bases and J lost 7, with 13 bases in between. This CDR3 spans 12 amino acids. Germline lookup yields CDR1 GTSNPN and CDR2 SVGIG (reference sequence).

V usage is TRBV7-9 and J usage is TRBJ2-3, with 7 bases fitting TRBD2. Trimming at V came to 3 bases and at J to 6 bases, leaving 6 bases not matched to a gene. CDR3 length: 14 amino acids. CDR1 is SEHNR, CDR2 FQNEAQ, per germline (reference sequence). In nucleotides, the CDR3 is TGTGCCAGCAGCTTCTCCGGGGGGACGGATACGCAGTATTTT. It encodes CASSFSGGTDTQYF. The entire variable domain, with the rest obtained from reference TRBV7-9 and TRBJ2-3, is as follows: DTGVSQNPRHKITKRGQNVTFRCDPISEHNRLYWYRQTLGQGPEFLTYFQNEAQLEKSRLLSDRFSAERPKGSFSTLEIQRTEQGDSAMYLCASSFSGGTDTQYFGPGTRLTVL.

The rearrangement links TRBV4-1 to TRBJ1-3; no reliable D call. The CDR3 totals 16 residues. Germline assignment: CDR1 MGHRA and CDR2 YSYEKL. V lost 0 bases and J 1 base, leaving 10 bases between the germline ends. The DNA for the CDR3 is TGCGCCAGCAGCCAAGATCAGAGACAATCTGGAAACACCATATATTTT. It translates to CASSQDQRQSGNTIYF.

The rearrangement joins TRBV25-1 to TRBJ2-1; a weak D match, TRBD1 (6 bases). V was cut by 6 bases and J by 4 bases, with 16 bases left in between. The CDR3 has 15 amino acids. Per the germline V gene, CDR1 is MGHDK and CDR2 is SYGVNS. Written as DNA, the CDR3 is TGTGCCAGCAGAGCAGGGGCATCGTTATACAATGAGCAGTTCTTC. It yields the protein CASRAGASLYNEQFF.

The chain combines TRBV7-9 with TRBJ2-5; D is possibly TRBD2 (6 bases). Germline lookup yields CDR1 SEHNR and CDR2 FQNEAQ (reference sequence). The V gene lost 5 bases and the J gene lost 3 bases, with 13 bases spanning the gap. This CDR3 has 14 amino acids. CDR3 bases: TGTGCCAGCAGCCCTAGTGGAGGGGAAGAGACCCAGTACTTC. It specifies CASSPSGGEETQYF.